These 18 T cell receptor beta chains originate from one sample sequenced in a study of blood T cell repertoires in COVID-19. Sequenced by immunoSEQ multiplex PCR; TCRdb stores in-frame clones only, minus some. The top ten clones hold more than 8.5% of a sample with under 250,000 clones, about four fifths of them seen once. Sequencing input: PBMCs or T cells enriched from blood (not recorded which). The receptor set was obtained from a woman aged 45-60 years with acute COVID-19.

The V call is TRBV7-8, the J call TRBJ2-3, with no clear D. The V gene lost 5 bases and the J gene lost 3 bases, with 9 bases spanning the gap. The CDR3 extends over 13 amino acids. CDR1 is SGHVS, CDR2 FQNEAQ, per germline. The CDR3 region is CASSPSFTDTQYF. CDR3 coding DNA: TGTGCCAGCAGCCCCTCGTTTACAGATACGCAGTATTTT.

Here the CDR3 DNA reads TGTGCCAGCAGCTTAGATCGGGGTAAAGCTCAGACCCAGTACTTC. It encodes CASSLDRGKAQTQYF. This chain connects TRBV11-2 to TRBJ2-5, with a possible D match to TRBD2 (5 bases). The ends were cut back, 0 bases at V and 6 bases at J, with 14 bases in the middle. The CDR3 has 15 amino acids. Germline V gene lookup returns CDR1 SGHAT and CDR2 FQNNGV.

This sequence joins TRBV7-3 and TRBJ2-6; 12 nucleotides line up with TRBD2. The CDR3 length is 18 residues. Trimming removed 0 bases from V and 2 bases from J; junction bases left unmatched: 2. Per germline, CDR1 SGHTA and CDR2 FQGTGA. CDR3 in amino acids: CASSLTPSGRAGANVLTF. CDR3 sequence (DNA): TGTGCCAGCAGCTTAACCCCTAGCGGGAGGGCTGGGGCCAACGTCCTGACTTTC.

Regarding this clone: Other DNA sequences in this specimen translate into the identical CDR3. J is TRBJ1-2 and V is TRBV10-3; TRBD1 aligns across 9 bases. The CDR3 totals 13 residues. Trimming at V came to 4 bases and at J to 5 bases, leaving 2 bases not matched to a gene. Germline assignment: CDR1 ENHRY and CDR2 SYGVKD. CDR3 coding DNA: TGTGCCATCAGTGTGGGGACAGGGTATGGCTACACCTTC. It specifies CAISVGTGYGYTF.

The V gene is TRBV28, the J gene TRBJ2-1; 12 nucleotides line up with TRBD2. Germline CDR1 and CDR2: MDHEN and SYDVKM. The CDR3 covers 12 residues. V trimming: 8 bases; J trimming: 10 bases; junction bases outside the gene matches: 3. The chain's CDR3 is CASGGLAGEQFF. CDR3 nucleotides: TGTGCCAGCGGAGGACTAGCGGGGGAGCAGTTCTTC.

This chain links TRBV3-1 (or the pseudogene TRBV3-2) with TRBJ1-2; TRBD1 aligns across 8 bases. J gave up 11 bases and V 4 bases, and 6 bases lay outside the gene matches. The CDR3 sequence is 12 residues long. The germline CDR1 and CDR2 sequences are LGHDT and YNNKEL (reference sequence). The CDR3 DNA follows: TGTGCCAGCAGCCTCGGGACAGGTTCTTACACCTTC. Translation: CASSLGTGSYTF.

The chain links TRBV24-1 to TRBJ2-7; 7 positions match TRBD1. The CDR3 sequence is 16 residues long. CDR1 is KGHDR, CDR2 SFDVKD, per germline. The V segment lost 3 bases and the J segment 0 bases; nucleotides outside the gene matches: 7. CDR3 nucleotide sequence: TGTGCCACCAGTGATAGCCGGGACAGAAGCTCCTACGAGCAGTACTTC. Protein: CATSDSRDRSSYEQYF.

In its sample, this clone was seen once. The chain joins TRBV18 to TRBJ2-7, with D perhaps TRBD2 (5 bases). The ends were cut back, 4 bases at V and 6 bases at J, with 13 bases in the middle. Per the germline V gene, CDR1 is KGHSH and CDR2 is LQKENI. There are 13 residues in the CDR3. CDR3 residues: CASSLHAGFEQYF. The CDR3 DNA follows: TGTGCCAGCTCACTACACGCGGGCTTCGAGCAGTACTTC.

Ten or more counts support this clone. This sequence joins TRBV7-2 and TRBJ2-3, with 8 nucleotides matching TRBD2. The CDR3 loop spans 18 amino acids. Germline values: CDR1 SGHTA, CDR2 FQGNSA. With V trimmed by 3 bases and J by 2 bases, 13 bases remained unmatched. CDR3 protein: CASSFKAGGPYYTDTQYF. CDR3 nucleotides: TGTGCCAGCAGCTTTAAGGCGGGAGGCCCCTATTACACAGATACGCAGTATTTT.

J is TRBJ1-1 and V is TRBV7-8; 7 bases fit TRBD1. CDR1 and CDR2 from the germline V gene are SGHVS and FQNEAQ. J lost 4 bases, V lost 3 bases, and 8 bases had no gene match. The CDR3 extends over 15 amino acids. This chain's CDR3 is CASSFSRQGVTEAFF. The CDR3 DNA sequence: TGTGCCAGCAGCTTCTCCCGACAGGGAGTCACTGAAGCTTTCTTT. Looking up the rest from reference TRBV7-8 and TRBJ1-1 gives the full variable domain: GAGVSQSPRYKVAKRGQDVALRCDPISGHVSLFWYQQALGQGPEFLTYFQNEAQLDKSGLPSDRFFAERPEGSVSTLKIQRTQQEDSAVYLCASSFSRQGVTEAFFGQGTRLTVV.

The chain carries TRBV11-2 and TRBJ2-7; weak D call: TRBD2 (5 bases). CDR3 size: 16 residues. V was trimmed by 1 base and J by 0 bases, leaving 13 bases between them. Germline CDR1 reads SGHAT; CDR2 reads FQNNGV. CDR3: CASSLVVVASSYEQYF. The CDR3 nucleotides are TGTGCCAGCAGCTTAGTTGTGGTAGCGAGCTCCTACGAGCAGTACTTC.

The count of this clone is one. The rearrangement uses TRBV6-5 and TRBJ1-1; D gene unclear. Germline loops: CDR1 MNHEY, CDR2 SVGAGI. The CDR3 has 14 residues. V shed 0 bases and J shed 6 bases, with 11 bases lying between them. Here the CDR3 reads CASSYSSGVSEAFF. CDR3 nucleotides: TGTGCCAGCAGTTACTCGAGCGGGGTCTCTGAAGCTTTCTTT.

This rearrangement joins TRBV7-2 to TRBJ1-1; no clear D gene. Trimming took off 6 bases at V and 11 bases at J, with 22 bases between the two ends. The CDR3 runs to 14 residues. CDR1 and CDR2 from the germline V gene are SGHTA and FQGNSA. The CDR3 coding sequence is TGTGCCAGCAGTCACCCTGGCAGGTGGCGTGAGGCTTTCTTT. This sequence encodes CASSHPGRWREAFF.

This chain links TRBV19 with TRBJ1-4, with 8 bases that match TRBD1. Per the germline V gene, CDR1 is LNHDA and CDR2 is SQIVND (reference sequence). The CDR3 runs 16 residues. The V segment lost 4 bases and the J segment 0 bases; nucleotides outside the gene matches: 4. The CDR3 region is CASSSPGGATNEKLFF. The DNA of the CDR3 is TGTGCCAGTAGTAGTCCAGGGGGCGCAACTAATGAAAAACTGTTTTTT.

This sequence joins TRBV10-3 and TRBJ2-7, with 9 bases aligning to TRBD1. Germline V gene lookup returns CDR1 ENHRY and CDR2 SYGVKD. This CDR3 has 13 residues. Trimming at V came to 7 bases and at J to 5 bases, leaving 6 bases not matched to a gene. The CDR3 protein is CAIKGGQGDEQYF. The CDR3 DNA follows: TGTGCCATCAAGGGGGGACAGGGAGACGAGCAGTACTTC.

CDR3 residues: CASSGSTANYGYTF. CDR3 coding DNA: TGTGCCAGTAGTGGGTCAACAGCTAACTATGGCTACACCTTC. This rearrangement joins TRBV19 to TRBJ1-2; no clear D gene. V lost 5 bases and J 0 bases, leaving 10 bases between the germline ends. The CDR3 spans 14 residues. The germline gives CDR1 LNHDA, CDR2 SQIVND (reference sequence).

V gene TRBV6-5 combines with J gene TRBJ1-2; TRBD1 matches 10 bases. Unmatched junction bases numbered 5, after V lost 6 bases and J lost 4 bases. The CDR3 consists of 14 residues. Germline lookup yields CDR1 MNHEY and CDR2 SVGAGI. CDR3 in amino acids: CASRRDRGSYGYTF. CDR3 nucleotides: TGTGCCAGCAGACGGGACAGGGGTAGCTATGGCTACACCTTC.

This clone was counted at least ten times. This chain joins TRBV6-2 or TRBV6-3 and TRBJ2-2, with D perhaps TRBD1 (5 bases). This CDR3 comprises 17 residues. The V end was cut by 5 bases, the J end by 3 bases, with 19 bases between. CDR1 and CDR2 from the germline V gene are MNHEY and SVGEGT. The CDR3 DNA follows: TGTGCCAGCAGTCCGTCCCCAGGGATAGGGGACACCGGGGAGCTGTTTTTT. As protein: CASSPSPGIGDTGELFF.